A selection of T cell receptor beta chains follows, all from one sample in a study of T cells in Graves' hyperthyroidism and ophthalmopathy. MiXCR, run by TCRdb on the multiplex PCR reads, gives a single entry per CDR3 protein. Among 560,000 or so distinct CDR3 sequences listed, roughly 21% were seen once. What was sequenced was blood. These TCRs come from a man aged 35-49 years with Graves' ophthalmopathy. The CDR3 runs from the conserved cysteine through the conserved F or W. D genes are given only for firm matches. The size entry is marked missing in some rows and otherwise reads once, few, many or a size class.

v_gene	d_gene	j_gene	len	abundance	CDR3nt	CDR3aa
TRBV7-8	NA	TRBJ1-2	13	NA	TGTGCCAGCAGCTCAGAAAGAAAAGGGGGCTACACCTTC	CASSSERKGGYTF
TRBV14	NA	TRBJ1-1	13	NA	TGTGCCAGCAGCCAAGATGGGGTGACTGAAGCTTTCTTT	CASSQDGVTEAFF
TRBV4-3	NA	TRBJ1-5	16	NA	TGCGCCAGCAGCCAAGATCGGGTATTCAGCAATCAGCCCCAGCATTTT	CASSQDRVFSNQPQHF
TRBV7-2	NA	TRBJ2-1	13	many	TGTGCCAGCAGCTTGGGATTTTACAATGAGCAGTTCTTC	CASSLGFYNEQFF
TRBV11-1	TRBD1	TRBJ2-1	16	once	TGTGCCAGCAGCCGCGGCCGGGACAGGGCTTACAATGAGCAGTTCTTC	CASSRGRDRAYNEQFF
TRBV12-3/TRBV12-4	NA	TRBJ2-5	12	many	TGTGCCAGCAGTCCCCACGGTGTGACCCAGTACTTC	CASSPHGVTQYF
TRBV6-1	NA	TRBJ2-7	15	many	TGTGCCAGCGGCCTTCCTCGGGGGTTAACCTACGAGCAGTACTTC	CASGLPRGLTYEQYF
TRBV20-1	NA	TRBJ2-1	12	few	TGCAGTGCCCGTGTTAGCTCCTTCGAGCAGTTCTTC	CSARVSSFEQFF
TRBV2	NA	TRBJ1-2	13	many	TGTGCCAGCGGAATCAGGGTGAGCTATGGCTACACCTTC	CASGIRVSYGYTF
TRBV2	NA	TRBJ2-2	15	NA	TGTGCCAGCAGTGCGGAGACCCCGAGGACCGGGGAGCTGTTTTTT	CASSAETPRTGELFF
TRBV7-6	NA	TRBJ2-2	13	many	TGTGCCAGCAGCCCAGGAAATACCGGGGAGCTGTTTTTT	CASSPGNTGELFF
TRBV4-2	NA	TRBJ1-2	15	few	TGTGCCAGCAGCCAACGCGAGGGGAGTGGCTATGGCTACACCTTC	CASSQREGSGYGYTF
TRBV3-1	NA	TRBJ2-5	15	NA	TGTGCCAGCAGCCAAGATTCCGGAGCTAGGGAGACCCAGTACTTC	CASSQDSGARETQYF
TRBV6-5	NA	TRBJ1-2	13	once	TGTGCCAGCAGGAACTCGGACGGGGATGGCTACACCTTC	CASRNSDGDGYTF
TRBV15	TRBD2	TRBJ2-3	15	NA	TGTGCCACCAGTAGAGCGGGAGGGGTTCTAAATACGCAGTATTTT	CATSRAGGVLNTQYF
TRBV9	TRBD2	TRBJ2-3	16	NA	TGTGCCAGCAGCCCCACGAGCGGGGCTAGCACAGATACGCAGTATTTT	CASSPTSGASTDTQYF
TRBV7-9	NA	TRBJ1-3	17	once	TGTGCCAGCAGCTTCCCCCAGGGTCAGGCCTCTGGAAACACCATATATTTT	CASSFPQGQASGNTIYF